Below, 17 T cell receptor beta chains from the same sample are listed, as sequenced in a study of blood T cell repertoires in COVID-19. The assay was immunoSEQ multiplex PCR, and TCRdb's table has in-frame clones only and misses some. The sample holds 150,000 or so clones, about 79% seen once. The sequenced material came from peripheral blood. These TCRs come from a woman aged 45-60 years with acute or convalescent COVID-19.

The CDR3 loop reads CASSSQNYEQYF. The DNA of the CDR3 is TGTGCCAGCAGTTCGCAGAATTACGAGCAGTACTTC. The chain joins TRBV28 to TRBJ2-7; unclear D gene. CDR1 and CDR2 (germline): MDHEN, SYDVKM. This CDR3 is 12 amino acids long. Trimming stripped 4 bases from V and 4 bases from J, with 8 bases between.

CDR3 sequence reads: CSVEAIGQGAQYEQYF. DNA for the CDR3: TGCAGCGTTGAAGCAATTGGGCAGGGGGCGCAGTACGAGCAGTACTTC. V and J are TRBV29-1 and TRBJ2-7; TRBD1 matches 8 bases. Losses at the gene ends were 1 base for V and 4 bases for J; bases not matched to a gene: 12. The CDR3 consists of 16 residues. Germline loops: CDR1 SQVTM, CDR2 ANQGSEA.

This sequence joins TRBV5-5 and TRBJ1-2; D is unclear. This CDR3 contains 12 residues. Trimming left V 0 bases short and J 5 bases short, with 5 bases between. The germline V gene encodes CDR1 SGHKS and CDR2 YYEKEE (reference sequence). CDR3: CASSLVSYGYTF. DNA of the CDR3: TGTGCCAGCAGCTTGGTATCTTATGGCTACACCTTC.

The rearrangement uses TRBV18 and TRBJ1-2; D remains unclear. The length of the CDR3 is 14 residues. The germline gives CDR1 KGHSH, CDR2 LQKENI. Trimming shortened V by 2 bases and J by 4 bases, and 11 bases separated the two germline ends. DNA of the CDR3: TGTGCCAGCTCACCAGACGCGGACTTCTATGGCTACACCTTC. It translates to CASSPDADFYGYTF.

The chain recombines TRBV20-1 with TRBJ2-4, with no clear D. The CDR3 runs 14 residues. V dropped 3 bases and J dropped 0 bases, with 9 bases sitting between them. Germline CDR1 and CDR2: DFQATT and SNEGSKA (reference sequence). The CDR3 DNA sequence: TGCAGTGCTAGTATCTCCCTAGCCAAAAACATTCAGTACTTC. It is translated as CSASISLAKNIQYF.

The genes are TRBV5-6 and TRBJ1-1; D gene unclear. The CDR3 is 12 residues long. Germline V gene lookup returns CDR1 SGHDT and CDR2 YYEEEE. Deletions cut 0 bases from V and 8 bases from J, with 8 bases between. For the CDR3, the DNA is TGTGCCAGCAGCTTGGGAGGTCTCGAAGCTTTCTTT. It specifies CASSLGGLEAFF.

V gene TRBV29-1 combines with J gene TRBJ2-2; possible D gene TRBD2, 5 bases. The CDR3 contains 13 residues. Germline CDR1 SQVTM, CDR2 ANQGSEA. V was pared by 7 bases and J by 4 bases, with 13 bases between. The CDR3 spells CSAARDLTGELFF. In DNA form, the CDR3 reads TGCAGCGCTGCTCGGGATCTCACCGGGGAGCTGTTTTTT.

The CDR3 sequence is CAISALAGFSTGELFF. CDR3 sequence (DNA): TGTGCCATCAGTGCTCTAGCGGGATTCTCCACCGGGGAGCTGTTTTTT. J is TRBJ2-2 and V is TRBV10-3; 9 bases align to TRBD2. The CDR3 has 16 amino acids. The V segment lost 4 bases and the J segment 4 bases; nucleotides outside the gene matches: 7. Germline V lookup: CDR1 ENHRY, CDR2 SYGVKD.

The chain has TRBV3-1 (or the pseudogene TRBV3-2) and TRBJ2-5; a weak D match, TRBD2 (5 bases). Per the germline V gene, CDR1 is LGHDT and CDR2 is YNNKEL (reference sequence). V lost 5 bases and J lost 4, with 14 bases in between. The CDR3 covers 14 residues. CDR3 sequence: CASSALLVRETQYF. CDR3 coding DNA: TGTGCCAGCAGCGCGCTACTAGTTCGAGAGACCCAGTACTTC.

This clone was counted once. This chain links TRBV10-3 with TRBJ1-1; TRBD1 matches 8 bases. V lost 7 bases, J lost 2 bases, and 3 bases stayed unmatched. The CDR3 totals 13 residues. CDR1 is ENHRY, CDR2 SYGVKD, per germline. DNA of the CDR3: TGTGCCATCAAGGGACAGGTTAACACTGAAGCTTTCTTT. This codes for CAIKGQVNTEAFF.

This sequence joins TRBV19 and TRBJ1-5, with D hard to call. Germline CDR1 is LNHDA and CDR2 is SQIVND (reference sequence). The V end was cut by 3 bases, the J end by 1 base, with 10 bases between. CDR3 length: 15 amino acids. CDR3 in DNA: TGTGCCAGTAGTATTTCGCACACAAGCAATCAGCCCCAGCATTTT. Protein sequence: CASSISHTSNQPQHF.

The chain links TRBV7-2 to TRBJ2-7, with a tentative D call TRBD2 (6 bases). The CDR3 has 15 residues. V lost 3 bases and J lost 6, with 18 bases in between. CDR1 and CDR2 from the germline V gene are SGHTA and FQGNSA. The CDR3 DNA reads as TGTGCCAGCAGCTTTACGGGGGTAGGGTACGGCGAGCAGTACTTC. Translating it yields CASSFTGVGYGEQYF.

The chain is built from TRBV2 and TRBJ2-5; the match to TRBD2 covers 11 bases. Germline assignment: CDR1 SNHLY and CDR2 FYNNEI. The trim removed 2 bases at V and 5 bases at J, leaving 4 bases unmatched. The CDR3 consists of 15 residues. The CDR3 region has the DNA TGTGCCAGCAGTGAACCTAGCGGGGGGTGGGAGACCCAGTACTTC. This translates into CASSEPSGGWETQYF.

The chain employs TRBV3-1 (or the pseudogene TRBV3-2) and TRBJ2-7; TRBD1 matches at 9 bases. Germline values: CDR1 LGHDT, CDR2 YNNKEL (reference sequence). V trimming: 4 bases; J trimming: 5 bases; junction bases outside the gene matches: 3. The CDR3 spans 13 residues. The CDR3 reads CASSRTGDHEQYF. For the CDR3, the DNA is TGTGCCAGCAGCCGGACAGGGGATCACGAGCAGTACTTC.

V gene TRBV7-3 combines with J gene TRBJ2-3; 7 bases fit TRBD1. Germline values: CDR1 SGHTA, CDR2 FQGTGA. The junction had 1 base not matched to a gene; V was cut back by 3 bases and J by 1 base. The CDR3 length is 14 residues. The CDR3 loop is CASSLGTGTDTQYF. For the CDR3, the DNA is TGTGCCAGCAGCTTGGGGACAGGCACAGATACGCAGTATTTT.

This chain links TRBV3-1 (or the pseudogene TRBV3-2) with TRBJ2-1; D possibly corresponds to TRBD2 (6 bases). The V end was cut by 0 bases, the J end by 10 bases, with 16 bases between. Germline loops: CDR1 LGHDT, CDR2 YNNKEL (reference sequence). CDR3 length: 15 residues. In DNA, the CDR3 is TGTGCCAGCAGCCAAGATAGGCAGGGCCGGGGGGAGCAGTTCTTC. Its protein is CASSQDRQGRGEQFF.

The V gene is TRBV5-4, the J gene TRBJ2-7, with D uncertain. The ends were cut back, 1 base at V and 5 bases at J, with 4 bases in the middle. CDR1 and CDR2 (germline): SGHNT, YYREEE (reference sequence). This CDR3 spans 11 amino acids. The CDR3 nucleotides are TGTGCCAGCAGCTTGAATAACGAGCAGTACTTC. As protein: CASSLNNEQYF. Looking up the rest from reference TRBV5-4 and TRBJ2-7 gives the full variable domain: ETGVTQSPTHLIKTRGQQVTLRCSSQSGHNTVSWYQQALGQGPQFIFQYYREEENGRGNFPPRFSGLQFPNYSSELNVNALELDDSALYLCASSLNNEQYFGPGTRLTVT.